The clone carrying this T cell receptor (beta chain) came up once. Clones were sequenced by immunoSEQ multiplex PCR, and TCRdb holds only the in-frame ones, with some missing. This sample has about 730,000 clones, with 70% to 90% found just once. This entry belongs to a study of shared T cell receptors in the human thymus. The V gene's germline CDR1 is SGHRS and CDR2 YFSETQ. V gave up 2 bases and J gave up 5 bases; unmatched junction bases: 5. CDR3 size: 14 residues. These same data were also listed under a study on human thymus T cells. That study adds: Corrective surgery for congenital heart defects was being performed on the healthy Finnish infants who served as donors. It was from resections taken during corrective heart surgery that the thymus tissue came. Biased V and J segment usage appeared in thymus and peripheral blood.

The V gene is TRBV5-1, the J gene TRBJ2-5, with 8 positions matching TRBD2. The sample comprised thymocytes. The receptor was isolated from a girl less than two years old with a congenital heart defect. The CDR3: CASSFRGGSETQYF. DNA for the CDR3: TGCGCCAGCAGCTTTCGGGGGGGCTCGGAGACCCAGTACTTC.